What follows describes a single T cell receptor (beta chain). The sample originates from a study of blood T cells in healthy people across ages. V lost 0 bases and J lost 0; bases outside the gene matches: 5. Germline V gene data show CDR1 as LGHNA and CDR2 as YSLEER. The CDR3 extends over 19 amino acids. Next came a second PCR, run for roughly 6 to 11 cycles, which used a sample-barcoded 5' primer along with a J-beta primer mix. TCRdb analysed the 5' RACE reads with MiXCR anew, one entry per CDR3 protein. The data hold some 1,500,000 distinct CDR3 sequences, with approximately 42% observed a single time.

The chain is built from TRBV4-3 and TRBJ2-1; 13 nucleotides match TRBD2. Sequencing was done on a sample of blood. The source is a woman younger than 30 in good health. CDR3 residues: CASSQDGLAGASSYNEQFF. CDR3 sequence (DNA): TGCGCCAGCAGCCAAGACGGACTAGCGGGGGCTAGCTCCTACAATGAGCAGTTCTTC.